This entry features one TCR beta chain sequence. The antigen remains undetermined. Profiling relied on immunoSEQ multiplex PCR, and the TCRdb table lists in-frame clones only, not all of them. The sample contains about 120,000 clones, more than 85% of which appear only once. This sample is drawn from a study of T cell responses to AZD1222 COVID-19 vaccine. The study, taken as a whole, reports: Across spike, vaccine-associated CD4 TCRs were found, dominant at 160-218 and 743-854. Within unmutated variant regions lay the reported targets of nearly half of spike-specific TCRs. Increases in Spike-specific TCR breadth and depth were seen after two AZD1222 doses. The donor cohort was predominantly white British with a female majority, and clonal diversity may have been underestimated.

The clonotype originates from an adult in good health. The material was peripheral blood, obtained on day 0 of AZD1222 vaccination.

The CDR3 bases are TGTGCCAGCAGGTCTATAGGGGTATCTAGCAATCAGCCCCAGCATTTT. Its translation is CASRSIGVSSNQPQHF. The J gene is TRBJ1-5, the V gene TRBV28, with D possibly TRBD1 on 5 matching bases. Trimming took off 6 bases at V and 0 bases at J, with 15 bases between the two ends. The CDR3 covers 16 residues. Germline V lookup: CDR1 MDHEN, CDR2 SYDVKM.